The TCR beta chain described here comes from a study of metastatic and nonmetastatic thyroid tumors. Ahead of thyroid surgery, no patient had received treatment of any kind. TCRdb recomputed clones from the PCR reads via MiXCR. Of fewer than 70,000 clones in the sample, less than 30% were seen once. In its sample, this clone was seen a few times. The germline gives CDR1 SNHLY, CDR2 FYNNEI. The CDR3 spans 15 residues. Trimming took 4 bases from V and 2 from J, leaving 13 bases between them. This TCR was sampled from a female donor with papillary thyroid cancer or a benign thyroid nodule (not recorded which). Some clones in this sample may be carry-over from other donors' samples. J is TRBJ2-3 and V is TRBV2, with D tentatively TRBD2 (6 bases). The sequenced sample was blood. The CDR3 loop reads CASSVEGLATDTQYF. CDR3 DNA: TGTGCCAGCAGTGTGGAGGGGCTAGCCACAGATACGCAGTATTTT.